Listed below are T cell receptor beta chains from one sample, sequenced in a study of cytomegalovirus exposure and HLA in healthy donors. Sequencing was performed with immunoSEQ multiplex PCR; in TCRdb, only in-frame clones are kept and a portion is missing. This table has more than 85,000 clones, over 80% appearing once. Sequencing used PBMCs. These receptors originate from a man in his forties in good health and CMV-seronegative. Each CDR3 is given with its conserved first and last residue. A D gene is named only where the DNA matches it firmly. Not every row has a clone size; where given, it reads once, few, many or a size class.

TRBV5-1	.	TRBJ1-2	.	CASSSDGVYGYTF	TGCGCCAGCAGCTCGGACGGGGTTTATGGCTACACCTTC
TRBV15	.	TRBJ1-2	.	CATSRDRGDYGYTF	TGTGCCACCAGCAGAGATCGGGGGGACTATGGCTACACCTTC
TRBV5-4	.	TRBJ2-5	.	CASSFAGRETQYF	TGTGCCAGCAGCTTCGCGGGGCGGGAGACCCAGTACTTC
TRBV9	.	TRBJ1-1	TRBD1	CASSGGQGVAAFF	TGTGCCAGCAGCGGGGGACAGGGGGTGGCAGCTTTCTTT
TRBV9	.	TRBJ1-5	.	CASSSRGGHNQPQHF	TGTGCCAGCAGCTCGCGGGGAGGTCACAATCAGCCCCAGCATTTT
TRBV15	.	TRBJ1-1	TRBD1	CATSRDGTGTTEAFF	TGTGCCACCAGCAGAGACGGGACAGGGACGACTGAAGCTTTCTTT
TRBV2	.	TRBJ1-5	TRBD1	CASSPDRASNQPQHF	TGTGCCAGCAGTCCGGACAGGGCGAGCAATCAGCCCCAGCATTTT
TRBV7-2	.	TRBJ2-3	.	CASSPSWAGLSTDTQYF	TGTGCCAGCAGCCCGTCCTGGGCGGGACTCAGCACAGATACGCAGTATTTT
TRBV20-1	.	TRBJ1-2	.	CSASNYGYTF	TGCAGCGCGTCTAACTATGGCTACACCTTC
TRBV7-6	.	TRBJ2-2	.	CASSGTGTITGELFF	TGTGCCAGCAGCGGAACAGGGACTATCACCGGGGAGCTGTTTTTT
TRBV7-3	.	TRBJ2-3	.	CASSPRHSSTDTQYF	TGTGCCAGCAGCCCTAGGCACTCAAGCACAGATACGCAGTATTTT
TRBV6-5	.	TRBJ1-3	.	CASRRGQFTNTIYF	TGTGCCAGCCGTCGGGGACAATTTACGAACACCATATATTTT
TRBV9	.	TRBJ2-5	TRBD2	CASSVASGGAGMETQYF	TGTGCCAGCAGCGTAGCTAGCGGGGGGGCCGGGATGGAGACCCAGTACTTC
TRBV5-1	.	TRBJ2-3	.	CASSFVGAESDTQYF	TGCGCCAGCAGCTTCGTGGGGGCCGAATCAGATACGCAGTATTTT
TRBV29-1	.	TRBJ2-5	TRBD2	CSVEGGRGVQETQYF	TGCAGCGTTGAGGGGGGGCGGGGGGTCCAAGAGACCCAGTACTTC
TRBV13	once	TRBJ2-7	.	CASSPSVGREQYF	TGTGCCAGCAGCCCTAGCGTGGGGAGGGAGCAGTACTTC
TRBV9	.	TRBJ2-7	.	CASSVDPTYYEQYF	TGTGCCAGCAGCGTAGACCCCACCTACTACGAGCAGTACTTC
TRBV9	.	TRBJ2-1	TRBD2	CASSVGRGAYNEQFF	TGTGCCAGCAGCGTAGGGCGGGGGGCCTACAATGAGCAGTTCTTC
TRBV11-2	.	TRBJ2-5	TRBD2	CASSLGVAGSVATQYF	TGTGCCAGCAGCTTAGGGGTAGCGGGGAGCGTGGCGACCCAGTACTTC
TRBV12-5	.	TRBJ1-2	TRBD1	CASGPIPGQVFYGYTF	TGTGCTAGTGGCCCGATTCCGGGACAGGTCTTTTATGGCTACACCTTC
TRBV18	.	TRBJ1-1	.	CASSPRDLQSEAFF	TGTGCCAGCTCACCACGAGATCTGCAATCTGAAGCTTTCTTT
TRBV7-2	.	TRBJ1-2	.	CASSFGPPSGKAYGYTF	TGTGCCAGCAGCTTTGGGCCTCCCTCGGGGAAGGCCTATGGCTACACCTTC
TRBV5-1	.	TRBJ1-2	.	CASTPEGGNYGYTF	TGCGCCAGCACCCCGGAAGGGGGAAACTATGGCTACACCTTC
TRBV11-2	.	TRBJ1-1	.	CASSGGNTEAFF	TGTGCCAGCTCGGGGGGGAACACTGAAGCTTTCTTT
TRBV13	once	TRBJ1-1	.	CASSFTQGITEAFF	TGTGCCAGCAGCTTCACCCAGGGTATCACTGAAGCTTTCTTT